The entry that follows covers one T cell receptor (beta chain) sequence. Antigen unknown. 60 Vbeta and 13 Jbeta primers were used in PCR. Some clones are missing from TCRdb's copy, which holds only in-frame ones; the method was immunoSEQ multiplex PCR. The table lists 200,000 to 250,000 clones, roughly 84% of them singletons. Germline lookup yields CDR1 MNHNS and CDR2 SASEGT. The CDR3 covers 15 residues. The ends were cut back, 1 base at V and 2 bases at J, with 9 bases in the middle. These data are taken from a study of cytomegalovirus exposure and HLA in healthy donors. Regarding the study as a whole: Sequencing likely produced, as an artifact, a cluster of highly shared sequence variants. In vitro experiments confirmed that three CMV-associated chains were specific for CMV antigens. Among TCR beta chains, those listed as cytomegalovirus-associated numbered under 200.

This TCR was recovered from a boy aged 2 to 10 in good health and CMV-seronegative. This chain joins TRBV6-1 and TRBJ2-1; D is perhaps TRBD1 (5 bases). The sequencing input was PBMCs. Here the CDR3 DNA reads TGTGCCAGCAGTGAAGGGGGCGGAGCCTACAATGAGCAGTTCTTC. Translating gives CASSEGGGAYNEQFF.